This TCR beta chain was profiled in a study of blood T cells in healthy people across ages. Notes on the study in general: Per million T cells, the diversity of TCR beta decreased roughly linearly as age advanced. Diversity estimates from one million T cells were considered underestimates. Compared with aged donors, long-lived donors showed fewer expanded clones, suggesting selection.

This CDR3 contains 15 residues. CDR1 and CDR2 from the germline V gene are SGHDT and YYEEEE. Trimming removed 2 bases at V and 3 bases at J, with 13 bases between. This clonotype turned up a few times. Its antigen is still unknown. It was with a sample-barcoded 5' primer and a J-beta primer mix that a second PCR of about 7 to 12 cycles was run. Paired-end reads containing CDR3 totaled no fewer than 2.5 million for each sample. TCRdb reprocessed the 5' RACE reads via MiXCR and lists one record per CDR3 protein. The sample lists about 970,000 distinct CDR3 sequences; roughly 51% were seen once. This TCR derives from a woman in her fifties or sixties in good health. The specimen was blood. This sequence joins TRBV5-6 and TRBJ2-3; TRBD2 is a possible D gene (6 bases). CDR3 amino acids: CASSLGFGGTDTQYF. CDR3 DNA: TGTGCCAGCAGCTTAGGTTTCGGGGGTACAGATACGCAGTATTTT.